The clone carrying this T cell receptor beta chain was seen once. The sample is drawn from a study of T cell responses to AZD1222 COVID-19 vaccine. Turning to the study itself: Second doses at about 4 or about 12 weeks were pooled.

Germline CDR1 is LNHDA and CDR2 is SQIVND (reference sequence). The CDR3 runs 14 residues. The V and J ends lost 7 bases and 0 bases respectively, with 10 bases between them. TCRdb's table, derived via immunoSEQ multiplex PCR, lists solely in-frame clones and lacks some. The sample includes some 96,000 clones, over 75% seen only once; the top ten take 2.8%. Sequenced material: peripheral blood, taken on day 0 of AZD1222 vaccination. V and J are TRBV19 and TRBJ1-5; D gene uncertain. The clonotype originates from an adult in good health. CDR3 residues: CASISTYSNQPQHF. CDR3 bases: TGTGCCAGTATTAGCACCTATAGCAATCAGCCCCAGCATTTT.